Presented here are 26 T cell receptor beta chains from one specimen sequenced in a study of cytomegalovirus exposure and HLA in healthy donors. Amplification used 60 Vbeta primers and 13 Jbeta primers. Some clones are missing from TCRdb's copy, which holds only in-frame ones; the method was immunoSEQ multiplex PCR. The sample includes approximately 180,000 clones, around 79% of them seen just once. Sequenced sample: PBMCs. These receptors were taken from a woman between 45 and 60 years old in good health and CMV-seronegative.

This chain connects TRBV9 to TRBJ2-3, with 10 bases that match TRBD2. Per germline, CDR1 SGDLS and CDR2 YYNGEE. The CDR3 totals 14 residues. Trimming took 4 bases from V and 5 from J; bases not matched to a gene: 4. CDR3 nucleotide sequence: TGTGCCAGCAGCAGACTAGCGGGTGTAGATACGCAGTATTTT. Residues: CASSRLAGVDTQYF. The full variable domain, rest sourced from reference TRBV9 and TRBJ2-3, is DSGVTQTPKHLITATGQRVTLRCSPRSGDLSVYWYQQSLDQGLQFLIQYYNGEERAKGNILERFSAQQFPDLHSELNLSSLELGDSALYFCASSRLAGVDTQYFGPGTRLTVL.

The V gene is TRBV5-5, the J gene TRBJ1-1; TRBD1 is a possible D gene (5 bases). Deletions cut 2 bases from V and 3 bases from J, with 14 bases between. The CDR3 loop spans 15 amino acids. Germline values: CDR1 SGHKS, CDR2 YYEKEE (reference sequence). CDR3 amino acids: CASSFFAGRDTEAFF. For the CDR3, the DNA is TGTGCCAGCAGCTTTTTTGCAGGGAGGGACACTGAAGCTTTCTTT.

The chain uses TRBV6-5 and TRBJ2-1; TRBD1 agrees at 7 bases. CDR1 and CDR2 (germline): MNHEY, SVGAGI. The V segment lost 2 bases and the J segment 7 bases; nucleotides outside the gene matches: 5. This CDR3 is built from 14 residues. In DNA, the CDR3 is TGTGCCAGCAGTTACGGGACAGCCAGGAATGAGCAGTTCTTC. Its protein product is CASSYGTARNEQFF.

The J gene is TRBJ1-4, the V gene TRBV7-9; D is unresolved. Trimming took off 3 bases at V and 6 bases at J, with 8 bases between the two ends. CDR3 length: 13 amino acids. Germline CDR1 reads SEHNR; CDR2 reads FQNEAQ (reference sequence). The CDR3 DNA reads TGTGCCAGCAGCTTTCGGGAGTATGAAAAACTGTTTTTT. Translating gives CASSFREYEKLFF. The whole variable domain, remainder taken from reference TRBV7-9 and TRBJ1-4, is DTGVSQNPRHKITKRGQNVTFRCDPISEHNRLYWYRQTLGQGPEFLTYFQNEAQLEKSRLLSDRFSAERPKGSFSTLEIQRTEQGDSAMYLCASSFREYEKLFFGSGTQLSVL.

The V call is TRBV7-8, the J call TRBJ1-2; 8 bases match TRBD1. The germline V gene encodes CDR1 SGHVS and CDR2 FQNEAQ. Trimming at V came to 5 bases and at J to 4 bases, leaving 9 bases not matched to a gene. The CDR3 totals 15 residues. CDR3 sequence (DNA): TGTGCCAGCAGCCCACAAGGACAGGGTTCCTATGGCTACACCTTC. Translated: CASSPQGQGSYGYTF.

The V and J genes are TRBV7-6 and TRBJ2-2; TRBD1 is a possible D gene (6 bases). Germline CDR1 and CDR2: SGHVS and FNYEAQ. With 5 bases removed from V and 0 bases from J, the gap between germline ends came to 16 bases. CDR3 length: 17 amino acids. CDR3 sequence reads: CASSRSGTPSNTGELFF. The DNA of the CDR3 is TGTGCCAGCAGCCGCTCCGGGACACCCTCGAACACCGGGGAGCTGTTTTTT.

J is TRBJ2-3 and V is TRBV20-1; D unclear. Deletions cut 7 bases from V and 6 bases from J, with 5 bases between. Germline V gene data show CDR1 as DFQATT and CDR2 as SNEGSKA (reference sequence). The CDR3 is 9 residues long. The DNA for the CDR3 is TGCAGTGGCCGGGATACGCAGTATTTT. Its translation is CSGRDTQYF.

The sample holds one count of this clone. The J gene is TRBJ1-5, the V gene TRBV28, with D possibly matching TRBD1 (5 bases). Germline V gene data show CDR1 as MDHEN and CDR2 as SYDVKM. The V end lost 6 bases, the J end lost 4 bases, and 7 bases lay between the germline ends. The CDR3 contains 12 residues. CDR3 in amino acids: CASRTANQPQHF. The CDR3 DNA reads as TGTGCCAGCAGGACAGCTAATCAGCCCCAGCATTTT.

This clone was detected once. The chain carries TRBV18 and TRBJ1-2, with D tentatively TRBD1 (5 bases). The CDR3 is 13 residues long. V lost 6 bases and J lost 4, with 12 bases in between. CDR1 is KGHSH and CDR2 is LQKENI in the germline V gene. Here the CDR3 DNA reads TGTGCCAGCTCGCCAGACAGTGTCTATGGCTACACCTTC. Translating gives CASSPDSVYGYTF.

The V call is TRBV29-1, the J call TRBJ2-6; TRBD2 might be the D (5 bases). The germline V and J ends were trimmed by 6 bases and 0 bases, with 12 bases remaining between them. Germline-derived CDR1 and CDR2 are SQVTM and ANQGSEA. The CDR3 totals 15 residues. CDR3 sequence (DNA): TGCAGCGTAGACACGGGATTCTCTGGGGCCAACGTCCTGACTTTC. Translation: CSVDTGFSGANVLTF.

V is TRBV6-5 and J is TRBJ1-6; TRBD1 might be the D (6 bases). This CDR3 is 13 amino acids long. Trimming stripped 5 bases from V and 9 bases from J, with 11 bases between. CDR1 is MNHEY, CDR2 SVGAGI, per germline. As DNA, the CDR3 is TGTGCCAGCAGTCACACAGGGAGTTCACCCCTCCACTTT. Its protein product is CASSHTGSSPLHF.

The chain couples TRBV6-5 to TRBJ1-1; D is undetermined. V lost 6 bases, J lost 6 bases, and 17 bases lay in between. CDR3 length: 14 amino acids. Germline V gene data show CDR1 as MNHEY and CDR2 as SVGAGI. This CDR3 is CASRFGLPAPEAFF. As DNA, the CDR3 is TGTGCCAGCAGATTCGGTTTACCAGCGCCTGAAGCTTTCTTT.

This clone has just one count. CDR3 in amino acids: CASSSRGYTDTQYF. Written as DNA, the CDR3 is TGTGCCAGCTCCTCCAGGGGGTATACAGATACGCAGTATTTT. This rearrangement joins TRBV7-6 to TRBJ2-3, with TRBD1 identical over 7 bases. In germline, CDR1 is SGHVS, CDR2 FNYEAQ. With 8 bases clipped from V and 3 bases from J, the junction kept 8 bases outside the gene matches. The CDR3 covers 14 residues.

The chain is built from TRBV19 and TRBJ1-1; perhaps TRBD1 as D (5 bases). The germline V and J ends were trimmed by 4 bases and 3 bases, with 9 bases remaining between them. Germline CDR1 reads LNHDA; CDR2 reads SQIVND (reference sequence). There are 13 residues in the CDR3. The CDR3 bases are TGTGCCAGTAGTACAGGGTTGTACACTGAAGCTTTCTTT. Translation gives CASSTGLYTEAFF.

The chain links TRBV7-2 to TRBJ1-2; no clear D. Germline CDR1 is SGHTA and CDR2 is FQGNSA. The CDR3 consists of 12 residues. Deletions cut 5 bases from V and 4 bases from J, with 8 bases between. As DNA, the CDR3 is TGTGCCAGCAGCCGGGATGGCTATGGCTACACCTTC. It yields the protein CASSRDGYGYTF. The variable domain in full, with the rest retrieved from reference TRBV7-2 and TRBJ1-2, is GAGVSQSPSNKVTEKGKDVELRCDPISGHTALYWYRQSLGQGLEFLIYFQGNSAPDKSGLPSDRFSAERTGGSVSTLTIQRTQQEDSAVYLCASSRDGYGYTFGSGTRLTVV.

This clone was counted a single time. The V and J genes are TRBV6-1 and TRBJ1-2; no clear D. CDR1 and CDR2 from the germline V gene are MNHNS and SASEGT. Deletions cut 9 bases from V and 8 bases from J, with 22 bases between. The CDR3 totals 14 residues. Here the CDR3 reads CASEGEKGSRGYTF. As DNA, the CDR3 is TGTGCCAGTGAGGGTGAGAAAGGGTCTAGAGGCTACACCTTC.

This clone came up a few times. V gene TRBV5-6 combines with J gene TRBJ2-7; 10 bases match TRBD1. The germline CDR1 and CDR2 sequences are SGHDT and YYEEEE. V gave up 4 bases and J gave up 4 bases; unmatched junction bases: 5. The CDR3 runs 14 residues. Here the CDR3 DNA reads TGTGCCAGCAGCCCGGGACAGGGGTTTTACGAGCAGTACTTC. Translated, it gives CASSPGQGFYEQYF.

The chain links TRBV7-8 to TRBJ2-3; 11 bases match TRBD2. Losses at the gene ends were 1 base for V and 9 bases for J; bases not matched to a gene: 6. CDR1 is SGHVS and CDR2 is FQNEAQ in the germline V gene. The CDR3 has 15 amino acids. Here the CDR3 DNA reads TGTGCCAGCAGCTTAGAAAGGACTAGCGGGCGGACGCAGTATTTT. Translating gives CASSLERTSGRTQYF. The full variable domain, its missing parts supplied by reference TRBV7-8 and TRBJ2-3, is GAGVSQSPRYKVAKRGQDVALRCDPISGHVSLFWYQQALGQGPEFLTYFQNEAQLDKSGLPSDRFFAERPEGSVSTLKIQRTQQEDSAVYLCASSLERTSGRTQYFGPGTRLTVL.

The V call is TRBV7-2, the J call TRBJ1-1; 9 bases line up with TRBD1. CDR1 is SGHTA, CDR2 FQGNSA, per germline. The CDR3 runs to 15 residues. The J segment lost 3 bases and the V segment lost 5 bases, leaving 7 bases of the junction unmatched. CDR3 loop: CASSPGTGRDTEAFF. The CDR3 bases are TGTGCCAGCAGCCCTGGGACAGGGAGGGACACTGAAGCTTTCTTT.

CDR3 residues: CASSRKQANQPQHF. Here the CDR3 DNA reads TGTGCCAGCTCACGAAAACAGGCCAATCAGCCCCAGCATTTT. This chain connects TRBV18 to TRBJ1-5, with a weak D call TRBD1 (5 bases). Deletions cut 4 bases from V and 3 bases from J, with 10 bases between. Germline V gene lookup returns CDR1 KGHSH and CDR2 LQKENI. The CDR3 has 14 amino acids.

The CDR3 spells CAIGQVNSPLHF. CDR3 sequence (DNA): TGTGCCATCGGACAGGTGAATTCACCCCTCCACTTT. The chain recombines TRBV10-3 with TRBJ1-6; TRBD1 aligns across 7 bases. This CDR3 has 12 amino acids. V was pared by 8 bases and J by 7 bases, with 2 bases of the junction left unmatched. Germline CDR1 ENHRY, CDR2 SYGVKD.

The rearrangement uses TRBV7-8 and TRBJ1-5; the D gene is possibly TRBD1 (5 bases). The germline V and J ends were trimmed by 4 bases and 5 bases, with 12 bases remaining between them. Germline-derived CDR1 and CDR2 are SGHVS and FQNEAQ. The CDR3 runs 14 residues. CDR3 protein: CASSYNPGDQPQHF. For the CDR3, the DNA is TGTGCCAGCAGCTATAACCCGGGGGATCAGCCCCAGCATTTT.

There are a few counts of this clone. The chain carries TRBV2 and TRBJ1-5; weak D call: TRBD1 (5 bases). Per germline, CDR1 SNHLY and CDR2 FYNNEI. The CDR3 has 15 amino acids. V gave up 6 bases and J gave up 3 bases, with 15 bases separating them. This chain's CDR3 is CASRRLDIPNQPQHF. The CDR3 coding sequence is TGTGCCAGCAGACGATTGGACATACCCAATCAGCCCCAGCATTTT.

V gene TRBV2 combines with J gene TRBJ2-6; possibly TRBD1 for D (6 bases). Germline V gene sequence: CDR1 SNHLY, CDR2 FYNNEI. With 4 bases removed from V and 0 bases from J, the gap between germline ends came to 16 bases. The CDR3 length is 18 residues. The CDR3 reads CASSVETGTFSGANVLTF. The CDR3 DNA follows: TGTGCCAGCAGTGTTGAGACAGGAACCTTCTCTGGGGCCAACGTCCTGACTTTC.

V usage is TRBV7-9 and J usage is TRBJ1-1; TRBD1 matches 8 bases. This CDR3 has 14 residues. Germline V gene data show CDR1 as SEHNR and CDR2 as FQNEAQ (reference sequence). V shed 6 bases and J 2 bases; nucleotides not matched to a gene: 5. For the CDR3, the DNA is TGTGCCAGCAGAGGGCCAGGGGGCAACACTGAAGCTTTCTTT. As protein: CASRGPGGNTEAFF.

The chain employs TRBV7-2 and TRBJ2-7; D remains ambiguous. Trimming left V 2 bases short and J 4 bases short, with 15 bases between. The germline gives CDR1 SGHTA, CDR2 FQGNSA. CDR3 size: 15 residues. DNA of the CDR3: TGTGCCAGCAGCTTATTACTGGAAGGCGGTTACGAGCAGTACTTC. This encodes CASSLLLEGGYEQYF.